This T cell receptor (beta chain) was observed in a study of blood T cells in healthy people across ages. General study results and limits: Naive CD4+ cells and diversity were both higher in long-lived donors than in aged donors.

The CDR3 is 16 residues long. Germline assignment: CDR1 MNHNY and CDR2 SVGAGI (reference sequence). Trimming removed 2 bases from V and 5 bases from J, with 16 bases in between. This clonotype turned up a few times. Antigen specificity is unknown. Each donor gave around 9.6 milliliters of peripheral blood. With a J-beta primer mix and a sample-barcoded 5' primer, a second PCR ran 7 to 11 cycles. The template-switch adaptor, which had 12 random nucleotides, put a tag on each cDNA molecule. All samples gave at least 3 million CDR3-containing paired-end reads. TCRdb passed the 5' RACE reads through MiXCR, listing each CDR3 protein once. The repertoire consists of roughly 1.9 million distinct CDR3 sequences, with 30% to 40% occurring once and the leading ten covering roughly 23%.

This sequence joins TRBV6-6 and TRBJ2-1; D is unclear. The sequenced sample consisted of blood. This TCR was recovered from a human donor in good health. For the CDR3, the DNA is TGTGCCAGCAGTTACCTCAGCGACCACCAACACAATGAGCAGTTCTTC. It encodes CASSYLSDHQHNEQFF.